A single sample gave rise to the 13 T cell receptor beta chains below, sequenced in a study of blood T cell repertoires in COVID-19. Sequencing was performed with immunoSEQ multiplex PCR; in TCRdb, only in-frame clones are kept and a portion is missing. Of about 45,000 clones detected, under 85% appear once; the ten largest clones hold roughly 30%. Material: peripheral blood. All receptors derive from a woman aged 80 or over with acute or convalescent COVID-19.

The rearrangement links TRBV5-8 to TRBJ2-1; 13 nucleotides line up with TRBD2. CDR3 length: 15 amino acids. J gave up 9 bases and V 4 bases, and 7 bases lay outside the gene matches. Germline CDR1 reads SGHTS; CDR2 reads YDEGEE. The CDR3 is CASSQLAGGLGEQFF. The CDR3 DNA follows: TGTGCCAGCAGCCAACTAGCGGGAGGGCTCGGTGAGCAGTTCTTC.

This clone was picked up a small number of times. This sequence joins TRBV30 and TRBJ1-2, with 7 nucleotides matching TRBD1. Germline CDR1 is GTSNPN and CDR2 is SVGIG (reference sequence). The CDR3 contains 17 residues. Losses at the gene ends were 1 base for V and 1 base for J; bases not matched to a gene: 12. The CDR3: CAWSGAGGQGINYGYTF. The DNA of the CDR3 is TGTGCCTGGAGTGGCGCAGGGGGGCAAGGCATTAACTATGGCTACACCTTC.

In this sample, this clone turned up once. V gene TRBV27 combines with J gene TRBJ2-7, with a possible D match to TRBD2 (8 bases). Trimming removed 5 bases at V and 5 bases at J, with 16 bases between. Germline V gene lookup returns CDR1 MNHEY and CDR2 SMNVEV (reference sequence). This CDR3 has 14 amino acids. The chain's CDR3 is CASSLGRGQDEQYF. Written as DNA, the CDR3 is TGTGCCAGCAGTCTCGGGAGGGGGCAGGACGAGCAGTACTTC.

The chain carries TRBV25-1 and TRBJ1-5; no definite D call. Germline V gene lookup returns CDR1 MGHDK and CDR2 SYGVNS. This CDR3 is built from 15 residues. V lost 1 base, J lost 6 bases, and 13 bases lay in between. The CDR3 sequence: CASSESGIEGQPQHF. In nucleotides, the CDR3 is TGTGCCAGCAGTGAATCGGGGATCGAAGGTCAGCCCCAGCATTTT.

The chain recombines TRBV3-1 (or the pseudogene TRBV3-2) with TRBJ1-1; D is unresolved. The germline V gene has CDR1 LGHDT and CDR2 YNNKEL (reference sequence). This CDR3 is built from 13 residues. Trimming pared 1 base from V and 3 bases from J, leaving 6 bases between. CDR3 residues: CASSQVADTEAFF. DNA for the CDR3: TGTGCCAGCAGCCAAGTGGCCGACACTGAAGCTTTCTTT.

The chain joins TRBV12-3 or TRBV12-4 to TRBJ2-7, with a possible D match to TRBD2 (7 bases). V lost 7 bases, J lost 5 bases, and 12 bases lay in between. The CDR3 length is 12 residues. The CDR3 is CASTLGGDEQYF. For the CDR3, the DNA is TGTGCCAGCACCTTAGGGGGGGACGAGCAGTACTTC.

The chain employs TRBV24-1 and TRBJ2-2; D possibly corresponds to TRBD2 (6 bases). This CDR3 is 13 amino acids long. The germline CDR1 and CDR2 sequences are KGHDR and SFDVKD. V lost 4 bases and J 8 bases, leaving 10 bases between the germline ends. CDR3 region: CATSERAGGELFF. CDR3 in DNA: TGTGCCACCAGTGAGAGGGCGGGAGGGGAGCTGTTTTTT.

The chain combines TRBV12-3 or TRBV12-4 with TRBJ1-1; D perhaps matches TRBD1 (6 bases). The CDR3 spans 13 residues. Trimming took 7 bases from V and 1 from J, leaving 10 bases between them. The CDR3 spells CASTTGQNTEAFF. For the CDR3, the DNA is TGTGCCAGCACCACGGGACAGAACACTGAAGCTTTCTTT.

The chain carries TRBV18 and TRBJ2-3; D is ambiguous. Germline CDR1 reads KGHSH; CDR2 reads LQKENI. This CDR3 is 17 amino acids long. The V gene lost 6 bases and the J gene lost 1 base, with 20 bases spanning the gap. The CDR3 DNA reads TGTGCCAGCTCTCCGATACTTACAGACGCGCGCACAGATACGCAGTATTTT. It translates to CASSPILTDARTDTQYF.

The chain uses TRBV5-1 and TRBJ2-7; maybe TRBD2 (6 bases). This CDR3 has 11 amino acids. V lost 5 bases and J lost 12, with 15 bases in between. Germline V gene sequence: CDR1 SGHRS, CDR2 YFSETQ. The CDR3 loop is CASRGEAGSYF. The CDR3 region has the DNA TGCGCCAGCAGAGGAGAAGCGGGCTCGTACTTC. The full variable domain, in which reference TRBV5-1 and TRBJ2-7 provide the parts outside the CDR3, is KAGVTQTPRYLIKTRGQQVTLSCSPISGHRSVSWYQQTPGQGLQFLFEYFSETQRNKGNFPGRFSGRQFSNSRSEMNVSTLELGDSALYLCASRGEAGSYFGPGTRLTVT.

V and J are TRBV29-1 and TRBJ2-3; no definite D call. Germline values: CDR1 SQVTM, CDR2 ANQGSEA. Trimming removed 4 bases at V and 1 base at J, with 6 bases between. The CDR3 loop spans 12 amino acids. CDR3 nucleotide sequence: TGCAGCGTTGTAGACGGCACAGATACGCAGTATTTT. Translation gives CSVVDGTDTQYF.

The chain employs TRBV7-9 and TRBJ2-5, with D maybe TRBD2 (6 bases). Germline V CDR1 and CDR2: SEHNR, FQNEAQ (reference sequence). Trimming left V 3 bases short and J 5 bases short, with 13 bases between. This CDR3 region has 14 residues. The CDR3 region has the DNA TGTGCCAGCAGCTTTAGGTCAGGAGGGGAGACCCAGTACTTC. This sequence encodes CASSFRSGGETQYF.

V is TRBV19 and J is TRBJ1-4; D not certain. The ends were cut back, 4 bases at V and 8 bases at J, with 14 bases in the middle. Germline loops: CDR1 LNHDA, CDR2 SQIVND (reference sequence). The CDR3 consists of 14 residues. CDR3 residues: CASSRGGSQEKLFF. The CDR3 bases are TGTGCCAGTAGTAGGGGAGGAAGTCAAGAAAAACTGTTTTTT.